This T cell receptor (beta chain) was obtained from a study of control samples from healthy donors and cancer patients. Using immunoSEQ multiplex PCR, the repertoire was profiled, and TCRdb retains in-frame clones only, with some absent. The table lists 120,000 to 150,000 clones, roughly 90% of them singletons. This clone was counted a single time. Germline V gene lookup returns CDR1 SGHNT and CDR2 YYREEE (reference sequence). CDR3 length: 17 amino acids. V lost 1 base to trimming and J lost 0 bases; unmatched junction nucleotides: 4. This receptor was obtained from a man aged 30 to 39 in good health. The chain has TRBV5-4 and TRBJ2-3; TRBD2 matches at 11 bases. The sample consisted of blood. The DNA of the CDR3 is TGTGCCAGCAGCTTGCGACTAGCGGGAACTAGCACAGATACGCAGTATTTT. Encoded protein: CASSLRLAGTSTDTQYF. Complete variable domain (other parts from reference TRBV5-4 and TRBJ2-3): ETGVTQSPTHLIKTRGQQVTLRCSSQSGHNTVSWYQQALGQGPQFIFQYYREEENGRGNFPPRFSGLQFPNYSSELNVNALELDDSALYLCASSLRLAGTSTDTQYFGPGTRLTVL.